This entry describes one T cell receptor beta chain. The antigen remains unidentified. This CDR3 contains 12 residues. Trimming took 4 bases from V and 9 from J, leaving 13 bases between them. The germline gives CDR1 MDHEN, CDR2 SYDVKM. The record originates from a study of T cell repertoires in cytomegalovirus infection. The wider study: Carrying CMV and the relevant HLA type showed in public TCR beta signatures.

Study observations and caveats: HLA-C-restricted CMV-specific TCR beta clonotypes prevailed in the ex vivo response. Carriers of CMV and the relevant HLA type were discriminated by public TCR beta frequency.

TCRdb re-called the reads through MiXCR, storing one row per CDR3 protein. The data contain about 150,000 distinct CDR3 sequences, around 24% of them singletons. Material: PBMCs. This TCR was recovered from a human donor in good health (CMV status not recorded). Some clones in this sample may be carry-over from other donors' samples. The chain is built from TRBV28 and TRBJ2-7; D uncertain. The CDR3 DNA reads as TGTGCCAGCAGTTCAGAGGCCATGCGGCAGTACTTC. Translation: CASSSEAMRQYF.